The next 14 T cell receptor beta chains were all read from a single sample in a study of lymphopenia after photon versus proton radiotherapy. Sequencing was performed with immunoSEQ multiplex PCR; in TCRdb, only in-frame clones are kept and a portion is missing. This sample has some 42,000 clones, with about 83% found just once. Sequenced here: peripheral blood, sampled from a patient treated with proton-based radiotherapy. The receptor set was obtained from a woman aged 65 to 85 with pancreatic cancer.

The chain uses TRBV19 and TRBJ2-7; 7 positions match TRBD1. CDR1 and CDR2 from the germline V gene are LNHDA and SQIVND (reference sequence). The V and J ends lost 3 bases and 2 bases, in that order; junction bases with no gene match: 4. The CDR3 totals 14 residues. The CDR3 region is CASSIYRGAYEQYF. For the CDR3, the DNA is TGTGCCAGTAGTATCTACAGGGGAGCCTACGAGCAGTACTTC.

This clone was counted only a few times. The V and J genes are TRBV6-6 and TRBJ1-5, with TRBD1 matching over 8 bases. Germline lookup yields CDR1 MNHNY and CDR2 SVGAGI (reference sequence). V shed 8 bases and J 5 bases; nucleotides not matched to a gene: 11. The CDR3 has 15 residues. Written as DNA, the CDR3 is TGTGCCAGCCGCGACGGTACAGGGGGGTATCAGCCCCAGCATTTT. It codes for CASRDGTGGYQPQHF.

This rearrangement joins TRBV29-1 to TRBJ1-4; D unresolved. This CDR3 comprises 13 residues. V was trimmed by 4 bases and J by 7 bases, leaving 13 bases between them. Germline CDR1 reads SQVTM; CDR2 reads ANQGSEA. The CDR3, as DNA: TGCAGCGTTGCGAGTAGTAGCGGTGAAAAACTGTTTTTT. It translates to CSVASSSGEKLFF.

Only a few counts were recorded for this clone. The DNA for the CDR3 is TGTGCCAGCTCACCGAAAGACTTACCCAGCTCCTACGAGCAGTACTTC. Its protein is CASSPKDLPSSYEQYF. This chain uses TRBV18 with TRBJ2-7; D gene uncertain. V gave up 3 bases and J gave up 0 bases, with 15 bases separating them. The CDR3 runs 16 residues. Germline CDR1 is KGHSH and CDR2 is LQKENI.

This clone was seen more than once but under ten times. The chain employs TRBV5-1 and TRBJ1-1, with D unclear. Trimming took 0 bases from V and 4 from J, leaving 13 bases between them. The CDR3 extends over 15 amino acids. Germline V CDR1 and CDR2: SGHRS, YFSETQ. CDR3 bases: TGCGCCAGCAGCTTGGATTTTGGGGATCGCACTGAAGCTTTCTTT. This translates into CASSLDFGDRTEAFF.

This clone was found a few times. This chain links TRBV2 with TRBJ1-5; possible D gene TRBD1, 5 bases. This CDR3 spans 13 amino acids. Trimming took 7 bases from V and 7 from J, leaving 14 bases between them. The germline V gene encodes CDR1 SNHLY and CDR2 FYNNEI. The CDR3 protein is CASKGEWGQPQHF. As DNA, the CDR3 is TGTGCCAGCAAGGGAGAATGGGGGCAGCCCCAGCATTTT. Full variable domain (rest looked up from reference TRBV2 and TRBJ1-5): EPEVTQTPSHQVTQMGQEVILRCVPISNHLYFYWYRQILGQKVEFLVSFYNNEISEKSEIFDDQFSVERPDGSNFTLKIRSTKLEDSAMYFCASKGEWGQPQHFGDGTRLSIL.

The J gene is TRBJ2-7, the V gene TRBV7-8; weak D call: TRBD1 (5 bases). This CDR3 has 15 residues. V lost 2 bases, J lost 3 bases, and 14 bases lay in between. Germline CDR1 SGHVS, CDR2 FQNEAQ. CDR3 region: CASSLLVTDLYEQYF. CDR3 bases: TGTGCCAGCAGCTTACTTGTGACAGACCTCTACGAGCAGTACTTC.

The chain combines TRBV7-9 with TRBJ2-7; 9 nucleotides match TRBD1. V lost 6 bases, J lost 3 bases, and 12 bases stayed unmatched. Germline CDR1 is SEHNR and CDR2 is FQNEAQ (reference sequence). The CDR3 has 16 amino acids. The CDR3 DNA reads TGTGCCAGCAGATTCGGCCCCGGACAGGGGCACTACGAGCAGTACTTC. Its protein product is CASRFGPGQGHYEQYF.

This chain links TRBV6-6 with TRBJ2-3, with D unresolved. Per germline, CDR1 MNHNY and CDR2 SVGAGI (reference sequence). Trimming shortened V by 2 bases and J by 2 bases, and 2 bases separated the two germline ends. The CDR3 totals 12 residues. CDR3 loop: CASSYATDTQYF. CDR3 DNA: TGTGCCAGCAGTTACGCCACAGATACGCAGTATTTT.

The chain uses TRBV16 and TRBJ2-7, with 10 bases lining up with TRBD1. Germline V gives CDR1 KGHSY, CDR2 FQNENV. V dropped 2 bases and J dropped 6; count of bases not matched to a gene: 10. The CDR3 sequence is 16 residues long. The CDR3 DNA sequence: TGTGCCAGCAGCCAACCCGGACAGGGGGTAGGTATCGAGCAGTACTTC. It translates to CASSQPGQGVGIEQYF.

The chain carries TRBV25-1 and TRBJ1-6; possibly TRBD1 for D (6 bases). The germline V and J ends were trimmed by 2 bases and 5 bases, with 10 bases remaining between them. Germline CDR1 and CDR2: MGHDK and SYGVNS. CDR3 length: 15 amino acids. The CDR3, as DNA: TGTGCCAGCAGTGAAACACAGGGAAATAATTCACCCCTCCACTTT. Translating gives CASSETQGNNSPLHF.

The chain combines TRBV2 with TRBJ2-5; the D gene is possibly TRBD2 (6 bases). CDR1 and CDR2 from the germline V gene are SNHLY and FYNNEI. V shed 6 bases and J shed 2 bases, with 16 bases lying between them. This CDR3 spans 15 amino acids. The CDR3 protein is CASRREAGLQETQYF. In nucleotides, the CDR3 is TGTGCCAGCAGACGGGAAGCGGGTTTACAAGAGACCCAGTACTTC.

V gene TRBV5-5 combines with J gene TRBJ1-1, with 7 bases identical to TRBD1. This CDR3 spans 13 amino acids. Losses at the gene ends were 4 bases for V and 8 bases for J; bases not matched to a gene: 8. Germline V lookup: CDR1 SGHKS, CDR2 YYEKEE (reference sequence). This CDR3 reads CASSTNRGEEAFF. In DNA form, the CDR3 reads TGTGCCAGCAGCACAAACAGGGGCGAGGAAGCTTTCTTT. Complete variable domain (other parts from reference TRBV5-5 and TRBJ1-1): DAGVTQSPTHLIKTRGQQVTLRCSPISGHKSVSWYQQVLGQGPQFIFQYYEKEERGRGNFPDRFSARQFPNYSSELNVNALLLGDSALYLCASSTNRGEEAFFGQGTRLTVV.

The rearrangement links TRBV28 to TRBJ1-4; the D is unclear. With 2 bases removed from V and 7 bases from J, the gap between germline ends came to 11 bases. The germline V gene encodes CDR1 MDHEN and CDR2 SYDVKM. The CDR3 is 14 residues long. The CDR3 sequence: CASSLDGGIEKLFF. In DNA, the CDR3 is TGTGCCAGCAGTTTAGATGGAGGCATTGAAAAACTGTTTTTT.